The 17 T cell receptor beta chains reported below all come from one sample, sequenced in a study of shared clonotypes between healthy human individuals (dated by TCRdb to about 2020). Library preparation employed the immunoSEQ multiplex PCR assay. This immuneACCESS table, as held by TCRdb, lists in-frame sequences with V and J called but not all clones. Of the missing ones, under half trace to an unresolved V gene in checked studies; the others have no known cause. Counted in this sample were about 460,000 clones; over 60% of them appeared once. Of the sample, about 12% is held by the ten largest clones. Sequencing was carried out using PBMCs. These receptors all come from a middle-aged woman in good health. Some clones in this sample may be carry-over from other donors' samples.

Of note for this clone: Only one base separates this from a far larger clonotype, so it likely reflects a read error. This same CDR3 is encoded by further DNA sequences in the sample. The V and J genes are TRBV30 and TRBJ1-1, with D unresolved. V lost 3 bases to trimming and J lost 8 bases, with 13 bases between them. Germline CDR1 reads GTSNPN; CDR2 reads SVGIG (reference sequence). The CDR3 has 12 amino acids. CDR3 nucleotides: TGTGCCTGGAGGGAGGGTCGCTCCGAAGCTTTCTTT. This translates into CAWREGRSEAFF. Complete variable domain (other parts from reference TRBV30 and TRBJ1-1): SQTIHQWPATLVQPVGSPLSLECTVEGTSNPNLYWYRQAAGRGLQLLFYSVGIGQISSEVPQNLSASRPQDRQFILSSKKLLLSDSGFYLCAWREGRSEAFFGQGTRLTVV.

The genes are TRBV5-8 and TRBJ2-5; D is uncertain. V shed 2 bases and J shed 5 bases, with 7 bases lying between them. This CDR3 has 12 amino acids. Germline V CDR1 and CDR2: SGHTS, YDEGEE. CDR3 amino acids: CASSLAIETQYF. The DNA for the CDR3 is TGTGCCAGCAGCTTAGCGATCGAGACCCAGTACTTC.

V is TRBV7-9 and J is TRBJ2-7; D is perhaps TRBD1 or TRBD2 (5 bases each). The V gene's germline CDR1 is SEHNR and CDR2 FQNEAQ (reference sequence). CDR3 size: 17 residues. The germline V and J ends were trimmed by 5 bases and 0 bases, with 20 bases remaining between them. This CDR3 is CASSVKGYGDGSYEQYF. As DNA, the CDR3 is TGTGCCAGCAGCGTCAAGGGGTATGGGGACGGCTCCTACGAGCAGTACTTC.

J is TRBJ2-1 and V is TRBV19; D gene unclear. Germline-derived CDR1 and CDR2 are LNHDA and SQIVND (reference sequence). CDR3 length: 12 amino acids. The V end was cut by 5 bases, the J end by 6 bases, with 8 bases between. CDR3 amino acids: CASSPRFNEQFF. CDR3 nucleotides: TGTGCCAGTAGTCCCCGATTCAATGAGCAGTTCTTC. Full variable domain (outside the CDR3, taken from reference TRBV19 and TRBJ2-1): DGGITQSPKYLFRKEGQNVTLSCEQNLNHDAMYWYRQDPGQGLRLIYYSQIVNDFQKGDIAEGYSVSREKKESFPLTVTSAQKNPTAFYLCASSPRFNEQFFGPGTRLTVL.

This rearrangement joins TRBV5-4 to TRBJ1-2; no firm D call. Trimming removed 0 bases at V and 8 bases at J, with 14 bases between. From germline, CDR1 is SGHNT and CDR2 YYREEE (reference sequence). The CDR3 length is 14 residues. The CDR3 sequence is CASSLEGRVKGYTF. The CDR3 nucleotides are TGTGCCAGCAGCTTGGAGGGAAGGGTGAAGGGCTACACCTTC.

Concerning this clone itself: The junction departs from germline at one end; a sequencing error may be responsible. The V and J genes are TRBV19 and TRBJ1-1; 10 nucleotides match TRBD1. Germline values: CDR1 LNHDA, CDR2 SQIVND (reference sequence). The CDR3 length is 14 residues. Here the CDR3 DNA reads TGCACCAGTAGTATAAACCGGGACAGGGGTGAAGCTTTCTTT. Encoded protein: CTSSINRDRGEAFF.

CDR3 sequence (DNA): TGTGCCACCCGGACTAGCGGGAGCCATACGCAGTATTTT. Translation gives CATRTSGSHTQYF. The V call is TRBV19, the J call TRBJ2-3, with TRBD2 matching 13 bases. The CDR3 loop spans 13 amino acids. V was clipped by 10 bases and J by 7 bases; unmatched bases: 5. Looked up from germline, CDR1 is LNHDA and CDR2 is SQIVND (reference sequence).

The chain recombines TRBV6-1 with TRBJ1-4; D is uncertain. The CDR3 runs 14 residues. V was pared by 6 bases and J by 4 bases, with 12 bases between. CDR1 MNHNS and CDR2 SASEGT come from the germline V gene. The CDR3 loop is CASSPGLNNEKLFF. The CDR3 DNA reads as TGTGCCAGCAGCCCCGGACTGAATAATGAAAAACTGTTTTTT.

This chain uses TRBV4-2 with TRBJ2-1; 16 bases align to TRBD2. Looked up from germline, CDR1 is LGHNA and CDR2 is YNFKEQ. The CDR3 runs to 20 residues. V shed 4 bases, J shed 7 bases, and the junction held 16 bases outside the gene matches. DNA of the CDR3: TGTGCCAGCAGCCGCGCGGGTAGGGGACTAGCGGGAGGGCCGGGGAATGAGCAGTTCTTC. Translation gives CASSRAGRGLAGGPGNEQFF.

The rearrangement links TRBV5-1 to TRBJ2-7; 10 bases line up with TRBD2. The germline V gene encodes CDR1 SGHRS and CDR2 YFSETQ. V was clipped by 0 bases and J by 4 bases; unmatched bases: 4. The CDR3 loop spans 15 amino acids. The CDR3: CASSLAGLAKYEQYF. CDR3 coding DNA: TGCGCCAGCAGCTTGGCGGGACTAGCGAAATACGAGCAGTACTTC.

The table lists this clone with a few counts. This sequence joins TRBV28 and TRBJ1-4, with TRBD1 identical over 9 bases. Germline CDR1 MDHEN, CDR2 SYDVKM. V shed 5 bases, J shed 13 bases, and the junction held 8 bases outside the gene matches. This CDR3 contains 13 residues. The CDR3 DNA sequence: TGTGCCAGCAGTCCCCCGGACAGGGGACCACTGTTTTTT. It is translated as CASSPPDRGPLFF.

The sample holds one count of this clone. In DNA, the CDR3 is TGCAGCGTTGAACCTAGCCCTAGGGGGCAGTTCTTC. This translates into CSVEPSPRGQFF. The V and J genes are TRBV29-1 and TRBJ2-1; D possibly matches TRBD1 or TRBD2 (5 bases each). V was cut by 2 bases and J by 12 bases, with 14 bases left in between. From germline, CDR1 is SQVTM and CDR2 ANQGSEA. The CDR3 extends over 12 amino acids.

The V and J genes are TRBV7-9 and TRBJ2-1; TRBD2 aligns across 7 bases. The V gene end was trimmed by 8 bases and the J gene end by 15 bases; junction bases not matched to a gene: 4. Per the germline V gene, CDR1 is SEHNR and CDR2 is FQNEAQ (reference sequence). The length of the CDR3 is 9 residues. In nucleotides, the CDR3 is TGTGCCAGCGGGGGGGGTCCGTTCTTC. This translates into CASGGGPFF.

This clone was observed a handful of times. V is TRBV6-5 and J is TRBJ1-4; D may be TRBD1 (6 bases). Germline CDR1 and CDR2: MNHEY and SVGAGI. V was cut by 1 base and J by 8 bases, with 11 bases left in between. This CDR3 is 14 amino acids long. The CDR3 is CASSYYRVGEKLFF. CDR3 DNA: TGTGCCAGCAGTTACTACAGGGTCGGAGAAAAACTGTTTTTT.

The chain carries TRBV7-8 and TRBJ2-7; TRBD2 agrees at 14 bases. V lost 5 bases, J lost 6 bases, and 6 bases stayed unmatched. The germline gives CDR1 SGHVS, CDR2 FQNEAQ. The CDR3 totals 15 residues. This chain's CDR3 is CASSLSGTSGGEQYF. Written as DNA, the CDR3 is TGTGCCAGCAGCCTCTCCGGGACTAGCGGGGGCGAGCAGTACTTC.

This chain links TRBV28 with TRBJ1-5, with D tentatively TRBD1 (5 bases). The CDR3 contains 15 residues. Germline CDR1 reads MDHEN; CDR2 reads SYDVKM. Trimming cost V 1 base and J 7 bases, with 14 bases left between them. The CDR3 protein is CASSLFRQFVQPQHF. In DNA form, the CDR3 reads TGTGCCAGCAGTTTATTTAGACAGTTTGTACAGCCCCAGCATTTT.

With respect to this clone: With only one base between it and a far larger clone, this is likely a read error. The rearrangement links TRBV30 to TRBJ2-7; the D gene could be TRBD1 or TRBD2 (5 bases each). The germline V gene encodes CDR1 GTSNPN and CDR2 SVGIG (reference sequence). This CDR3 contains 13 residues. CDR3 protein: CASPGPSIYGQYF. CDR3 in DNA: TGTGCCTCGCCGGGACCGTCCATCTACGGGCAGTACTTC.